The 18 T cell receptor beta chains given below trace back to one sample, sequenced in a study of blood T cell repertoires in COVID-19. Assay: immunoSEQ multiplex PCR; the TCRdb copy retains only in-frame clones and omits some. The repertoire holds more than 300,000 clones, with 90% as singletons. The sequenced sample consisted of peripheral blood. The receptor set was obtained from a middle-aged woman with COVID-19, enrolled during active disease.

The V gene is TRBV9, the J gene TRBJ2-7; 9 bases line up with TRBD2. Germline CDR1 SGDLS, CDR2 YYNGEE. This CDR3 spans 14 amino acids. The junction had 10 bases not matched to a gene; V was cut back by 2 bases and J by 10 bases. CDR3 protein: CASSVEPGLAVQYF. The CDR3 bases are TGTGCCAGCAGCGTGGAACCGGGACTAGCAGTTCAGTACTTC.

The V and J genes are TRBV27 and TRBJ2-7; 12 bases agree with TRBD2. There are 21 residues in the CDR3. In germline, CDR1 is MNHEY, CDR2 SMNVEV (reference sequence). V was clipped by 7 bases and J by 2 bases; unmatched bases: 24. The CDR3 is CASIPGGRASGGALDPYEQYF. Here the CDR3 DNA reads TGTGCCAGCATCCCCGGGGGACGGGCTAGCGGGGGGGCCCTGGATCCCTACGAGCAGTACTTC.

The chain's CDR3 is CASSVSLAGGNNEQFF. In DNA, the CDR3 is TGTGCCAGCAGTGTCTCATTAGCGGGGGGGAACAATGAGCAGTTCTTC. The V call is TRBV27, the J call TRBJ2-1; 11 positions agree with TRBD2. Germline lookup yields CDR1 MNHEY and CDR2 SMNVEV (reference sequence). The trim removed 5 bases at V and 5 bases at J, leaving 8 bases unmatched. The CDR3 contains 16 residues.

The rearrangement links TRBV6-1 to TRBJ1-5; D gene unclear. V gave up 0 bases and J gave up 11 bases, with 8 bases separating them. Germline V gives CDR1 MNHNS, CDR2 SASEGT. The CDR3 sequence is 12 residues long. The CDR3 DNA reads TGTGCCAGCAGTGAAGCAAGGAGGACCCAGCATTTT. Translating it yields CASSEARRTQHF.

This sequence joins TRBV6-1 and TRBJ1-4, with 9 positions matching TRBD1. Trimming cost V 4 bases and J 7 bases; bases outside gene matches: 13. CDR3 length equals 17 residues. Germline V gene sequence: CDR1 MNHNS, CDR2 SASEGT. Here the CDR3 reads CASSGTGEGHALEKLFF. The CDR3 coding sequence is TGTGCCAGCAGTGGGACAGGGGAGGGTCACGCACTTGAAAAACTGTTTTTT.

This chain joins TRBV9 and TRBJ1-6; the D is unclear. Germline loops: CDR1 SGDLS, CDR2 YYNGEE. CDR3 length: 16 residues. Trimming shortened V by 0 bases and J by 8 bases, and 15 bases separated the two germline ends. The CDR3 sequence: CASSVGVRGLDSPLHF. The DNA for the CDR3 is TGTGCCAGCAGCGTAGGGGTCCGAGGATTAGATTCACCCCTCCACTTT.

The chain links TRBV5-4 to TRBJ2-2, with 9 bases fitting TRBD1. The CDR3 has 17 amino acids. Germline V gene data show CDR1 as SGHNT and CDR2 as YYREEE (reference sequence). Trimming took 0 bases from V and 5 from J; bases not matched to a gene: 8. The chain's CDR3 is CASSLAWRTGATGELFF. In DNA, the CDR3 is TGTGCCAGCAGCTTGGCCTGGAGGACAGGGGCTACCGGGGAGCTGTTTTTT. The whole variable domain, filled in from reference TRBV5-4 and TRBJ2-2, reads ETGVTQSPTHLIKTRGQQVTLRCSSQSGHNTVSWYQQALGQGPQFIFQYYREEENGRGNFPPRFSGLQFPNYSSELNVNALELDDSALYLCASSLAWRTGATGELFFGEGSRLTVL.

The chain employs TRBV18 and TRBJ1-5; D not resolved. Germline V gives CDR1 KGHSH, CDR2 LQKENI. The CDR3 sequence is 16 residues long. Between the trimmed V and J ends, which lost 6 bases and 1 base, there was a span of 16 bases. The CDR3 DNA sequence: TGTGCCAGCTCTCGGGAGGGTGCCCTAAGCAATCAGCCCCAGCATTTT. Translation: CASSREGALSNQPQHF.

Comment on this clone: Germline and junction disagree at one end, which may indicate a read error. The chain combines TRBV28 with TRBJ2-7, with 8 bases lining up with TRBD2. The CDR3 spans 15 residues. CDR1 is MDHEN, CDR2 SYDVKM, per germline. DNA for the CDR3: TGTGCCAGCAGCTCCTCGGGAGCGGGAGTGTACGTGCAGTACTTC. It encodes CASSSSGAGVYVQYF.

The rearrangement joins TRBV7-3 to TRBJ1-1, with 7 positions matching TRBD1. The V gene's germline CDR1 is SGHTA and CDR2 FQGTGA. The CDR3 covers 14 residues. V lost 2 bases, J lost 6 bases, and 6 bases stayed unmatched. The CDR3 DNA is TGTGCCAGCAGCTTAGACAGGGAAAGTCCTGAAGCTTTCTTT. Its translation is CASSLDRESPEAFF.

CDR3 protein: CASSPKRGQGSGEQYF. CDR3 DNA sequence: TGTGCCAGCAGTCCGAAGCGGGGACAGGGTTCTGGAGAGCAGTACTTC. The chain employs TRBV27 and TRBJ2-7; TRBD1 aligns across 9 bases. The CDR3 is made up of 16 amino acids. Unmatched junction bases numbered 15, after V lost 5 bases and J lost 7 bases. The germline gives CDR1 MNHEY, CDR2 SMNVEV (reference sequence).

The gene calls are TRBV21-1 and TRBJ2-1; the listed D gene, TRBD2, was not tested against the DNA. TRBV21-1 is annotated as a pseudogene. This CDR3 spans 13 amino acids. The CDR3 loop is CATTRRVHNEQFF. CDR3 bases: TGTGCCACCACGAGGCGGGTGCACAATGAGCAGTTCTTC.

The gene calls are TRBV25-1 and TRBJ2-1, with 7 positions matching TRBD2. This CDR3 region has 18 residues. Germline V gene lookup returns CDR1 MGHDK and CDR2 SYGVNS. Germline trimming cut 4 bases from V and 0 bases from J; bases unmatched to any gene: 12. DNA of the CDR3: TGTGCCAGCAGTGGCCAGGGCCCAGCGGGAAGCTCCTACAATGAGCAGTTCTTC. Residues: CASSGQGPAGSSYNEQFF. Combining the CDR3 with reference TRBV25-1 and TRBJ2-1 gives the whole variable domain EADIYQTPRYLVIGTGKKITLECSQTMGHDKMYWYQQDPGMELHLIHYSYGVNSTEKGDLSSESTVSRIRTEHFPLTLESARPSHTSQYLCASSGQGPAGSSYNEQFFGPGTRLTVL.

V gene TRBV29-1 combines with J gene TRBJ1-2; D is unresolved. Per germline, CDR1 SQVTM and CDR2 ANQGSEA. V dropped 4 bases and J dropped 4 bases, with 7 bases sitting between them. The CDR3 is made up of 11 amino acids. CDR3 nucleotide sequence: TGCAGCGTTGGTATCGGCTATGGCTACACCTTC. It is translated as CSVGIGYGYTF. Looking up the rest from reference TRBV29-1 and TRBJ1-2 gives the full variable domain: SAVISQKPSRDICQRGTSLTIQCQVDSQVTMMFWYRQQPGQSLTLIATANQGSEATYESGFVIDKFPISRPNLTFSTLTVSNMSPEDSSIYLCSVGIGYGYTFGSGTRLTVV.

In its sample, this clone was seen once. V usage is TRBV7-9 and J usage is TRBJ1-3; no reliable D call. In germline, CDR1 is SEHNR, CDR2 FQNEAQ (reference sequence). The CDR3 runs to 15 residues. The V end was cut by 1 base, the J end by 4 bases, with 11 bases between. The CDR3 is CASSLERGLGNTIYF. The CDR3 nucleotides read TGTGCCAGCAGCTTAGAACGGGGTCTGGGAAACACCATATATTTT.

The CDR3 nucleotides read TGTGCCATCAGTGACCCAGGGGGCAGGTACGAGCAGTACTTC. Translating it yields CAISDPGGRYEQYF. The rearrangement links TRBV10-3 to TRBJ2-7; 8 bases match TRBD1. CDR3 size: 14 residues. Germline-derived CDR1 and CDR2 are ENHRY and SYGVKD. J lost 4 bases, V lost 3 bases, and 5 bases had no gene match.

V and J are TRBV14 and TRBJ1-1; D unclear. The CDR3 has 12 amino acids. V was clipped by 0 bases and J by 10 bases, with 9 bases between them. CDR1 and CDR2 (germline): SGHDN, FVKESK. In nucleotides, the CDR3 is TGTGCCAGCAGCCAAGAAATGACTAGAGCTTTCTTT. This translates into CASSQEMTRAFF.

The chain combines TRBV6-5 with TRBJ1-5; D call uncertain. Per the germline V gene, CDR1 is MNHEY and CDR2 is SVGAGI. The V end lost 3 bases, the J end lost 5 bases, and 17 bases lay between the germline ends. There are 16 residues in the CDR3. CDR3 bases: TGTGCCAGCAGTTATGGGCGAAAAGACATGGATCAGCCCCAGCATTTT. Its protein is CASSYGRKDMDQPQHF.